These 27 T cell receptor beta chains share one sample of origin, sequenced in a study of OX40 agonist ivuxolimab in advanced cancers. The assay was immunoSEQ multiplex PCR, and TCRdb's table has in-frame clones only and misses some. This sample has 65,000 to 75,000 clones, with roughly 80% found just once. Specimen: CD4+ or CD8+ T cells sorted from blood, collected in a trial of the OX40 agonist ivuxolimab. The receptors were gathered from an adult with an advanced solid tumor such as melanoma, head and neck, liver or kidney cancer.

This clone has a count of ten or more. The CDR3 nucleotides are TGTGCCAGCAGCTCGCCCGGTGCGGGGGGGGAGACCCAGTACTTC. Its translation: CASSSPGAGGETQYF. This chain joins TRBV7-6 and TRBJ2-5, with 9 bases fitting TRBD2. The CDR3 is made up of 15 amino acids. Trimming removed 4 bases from V and 5 bases from J; junction bases left unmatched: 8. Germline V gives CDR1 SGHVS, CDR2 FNYEAQ.

This chain connects TRBV10-3 to TRBJ2-7; D possibly corresponds to TRBD2 (5 bases). The CDR3 runs 16 residues. Trimming removed 1 base at V and 0 bases at J, with 13 bases between. In germline, CDR1 is ENHRY, CDR2 SYGVKD. CDR3 loop: CAISEFGGPSSYEQYF. The CDR3 region has the DNA TGTGCCATCAGTGAGTTTGGCGGGCCTAGCTCCTACGAGCAGTACTTC.

V usage is TRBV2 and J usage is TRBJ1-6, with 8 bases lining up with TRBD1. V gave up 5 bases and J gave up 8 bases; unmatched junction bases: 5. The CDR3 is made up of 14 amino acids. Germline-derived CDR1 and CDR2 are SNHLY and FYNNEI. The CDR3 bases are TGTGCCAGCAGTCGGACAGGGTTGGATTCACCCCTCCACTTT. This sequence encodes CASSRTGLDSPLHF.

This sequence joins TRBV19 and TRBJ2-1; a weak D match, TRBD2 (6 bases). The CDR3 loop spans 15 amino acids. Germline lookup yields CDR1 LNHDA and CDR2 SQIVND (reference sequence). The germline V and J ends were trimmed by 2 bases and 0 bases, with 8 bases remaining between them. CDR3 protein: CASSIRAGSYNEQFF. The CDR3 coding sequence is TGTGCCAGTAGTATAAGAGCGGGCTCCTACAATGAGCAGTTCTTC.

The J gene is TRBJ2-5, the V gene TRBV6-4; 7 positions agree with TRBD1. CDR3 length: 17 residues. V shed 2 bases, J shed 1 base, and the junction held 10 bases outside the gene matches. The germline V gene encodes CDR1 MRHNA and CDR2 SNTAGT. The CDR3 DNA reads TGTGCCAGCAGTGACCCGGCGGTACGGGACAGCCAAGAGACCCAGTACTTC. It encodes CASSDPAVRDSQETQYF.

The V and J genes are TRBV29-1 and TRBJ2-3, with 9 bases that match TRBD2. There are 13 residues in the CDR3. V was pared by 5 bases and J by 0 bases, with 0 bases of the junction left unmatched. Germline CDR1 SQVTM, CDR2 ANQGSEA. CDR3 DNA sequence: TGCAGCGTTAGCGGGGGGAGCACAGATACGCAGTATTTT. Its protein product is CSVSGGSTDTQYF.

The chain joins TRBV10-2 to TRBJ2-6; weak D call: TRBD2 (6 bases). V was pared by 8 bases and J by 4 bases, with 15 bases between. Germline values: CDR1 WSHSY, CDR2 SAAADI. The CDR3 sequence is 15 residues long. In DNA, the CDR3 is TGCGCCAGCCATGGAGGGGCGGCAGGGGCCAACGTCCTGACTTTC. This gives the protein CASHGGAAGANVLTF.

Note on this clone: A read error may produce the germline difference seen at one junction end. The V gene is TRBV10-3, the J gene TRBJ2-5; TRBD2 agrees at 12 bases. Germline CDR1 reads ENHRY; CDR2 reads SYGVKD. The CDR3 extends over 16 amino acids. For the CDR3, the DNA is TGTGCCATAAGTGGGGCTAGCGGGGGGGCCAGAGAGACCCAGTACTTC. The encoded protein is CAISGASGGARETQYF.

This chain connects TRBV19 to TRBJ2-6, with 12 bases lining up with TRBD1. The V segment lost 6 bases and the J segment 2 bases; nucleotides outside the gene matches: 14. This CDR3 comprises 20 residues. CDR1 LNHDA and CDR2 SQIVND come from the germline V gene (reference sequence). CDR3: CASSSLGAGTGGPGANVLTF. CDR3 nucleotide sequence: TGTGCCAGTAGCTCGCTTGGGGCGGGGACAGGGGGCCCTGGGGCCAACGTCCTGACTTTC.

Remarks on this clone: One end of the junction fails to match germline, which may point to a read error. The V and J genes are TRBV27 and TRBJ1-2; no clear D gene. The CDR3 runs 14 residues. Germline lookup yields CDR1 MNHEY and CDR2 SMNVEV (reference sequence). The CDR3 spells CVSSLKGGDYGYTF. CDR3 nucleotide sequence: TGTGTCAGCAGTTTAAAGGGTGGGGACTATGGCTACACCTTC.

V usage is TRBV7-7 and J usage is TRBJ2-5, with D possibly being TRBD2 (6 bases). V was trimmed by 5 bases and J by 1 base, leaving 14 bases between them. Per the germline V gene, CDR1 is SSHAT and CDR2 is FNYEAQ (reference sequence). This CDR3 is 15 amino acids long. The CDR3: CASSQDGRPQETQYF. The CDR3 region has the DNA TGTGCCAGCAGCCAAGACGGGAGACCCCAAGAGACCCAGTACTTC.

The V and J genes are TRBV19 and TRBJ1-1; 7 nucleotides agree with TRBD1. CDR1 and CDR2 (germline): LNHDA, SQIVND (reference sequence). CDR3 length: 15 amino acids. V shed 2 bases and J 2 bases; nucleotides not matched to a gene: 5. As DNA, the CDR3 is TGTGCCAGTAGTATATTAGGGGGCCGTAACACTGAAGCTTTCTTT. Residues: CASSILGGRNTEAFF. Full variable domain (rest looked up from reference TRBV19 and TRBJ1-1): DGGITQSPKYLFRKEGQNVTLSCEQNLNHDAMYWYRQDPGQGLRLIYYSQIVNDFQKGDIAEGYSVSREKKESFPLTVTSAQKNPTAFYLCASSILGGRNTEAFFGQGTRLTVV.

The chain uses TRBV6-1 and TRBJ1-2, with D uncertain. Germline values: CDR1 MNHNS, CDR2 SASEGT. Trimming took 0 bases from V and 6 from J, leaving 17 bases between them. The CDR3 has 16 amino acids. The CDR3 coding sequence is TGTGCCAGCAGTGAAGCCGGGTACGGGCAGACCCATGGCTACACCTTC. This translates into CASSEAGYGQTHGYTF.

Written as DNA, the CDR3 is TGTGCCAGCAGCCCCGGGACAGGGGTTCACGAGCAGTACTTC. Translated, it gives CASSPGTGVHEQYF. The V gene is TRBV7-3, the J gene TRBJ2-7; 10 nucleotides match TRBD1. Trimming removed 5 bases from V and 5 bases from J; junction bases left unmatched: 6. CDR3 length: 14 residues. CDR1 SGHTA and CDR2 FQGTGA come from the germline V gene.

This clone appeared a few times. The V and J genes are TRBV7-2 and TRBJ2-3; 8 bases align to TRBD2. The V gene's germline CDR1 is SGHTA and CDR2 FQGNSA. V lost 8 bases to trimming and J lost 9 bases; unmatched junction nucleotides: 16. CDR3 length: 15 residues. CDR3 loop: CASSLSGVGSGTQYF. CDR3 nucleotide sequence: TGTGCCAGCTCACTTAGCGGGGTGGGGTCCGGGACGCAGTATTTT.

The V gene is TRBV7-2, the J gene TRBJ2-3, with TRBD1 as a possible D gene (5 bases). V lost 3 bases and J lost 5, with 6 bases in between. The V gene's germline CDR1 is SGHTA and CDR2 FQGNSA. The CDR3 is 12 amino acids. CDR3 in amino acids: CASSFDRDTQYF. The CDR3 nucleotides read TGTGCCAGCAGCTTTGACAGAGATACGCAGTATTTT.

The chain joins TRBV28 to TRBJ1-2; 8 nucleotides align to TRBD1. V was pared by 5 bases and J by 4 bases, with 12 bases of the junction left unmatched. The V gene's germline CDR1 is MDHEN and CDR2 SYDVKM. The CDR3 contains 16 residues. The CDR3 reads CASSIPRQGSFYGYTF. CDR3 DNA: TGTGCCAGCAGTATCCCCCGACAGGGGTCCTTCTATGGCTACACCTTC.

This chain joins TRBV5-1 and TRBJ2-1; TRBD2 aligns across 11 bases. The length of the CDR3 is 16 residues. In germline, CDR1 is SGHRS, CDR2 YFSETQ. Unmatched junction bases numbered 8, after V lost 2 bases and J lost 7 bases. CDR3: CASSLLAGGPGNEQFF. CDR3 sequence (DNA): TGCGCCAGCAGCTTATTAGCGGGAGGGCCGGGGAATGAGCAGTTCTTC.

The chain has TRBV20-1 and TRBJ1-1; TRBD1 matches at 7 bases. The CDR3 contains 11 residues. Looked up from germline, CDR1 is DFQATT and CDR2 is SNEGSKA (reference sequence). DNA of the CDR3: TGCTTAGGGGGCGGGAACACTGAAGCTTTCTTT. Translated, it gives CLGGGNTEAFF.

The V and J genes are TRBV6-5 and TRBJ2-2; possibly TRBD2 for D (7 bases). V was shortened by 4 bases and J by 5 bases, with 17 bases between the two germline ends. Germline assignment: CDR1 MNHEY and CDR2 SVGAGI. The CDR3 contains 16 residues. The CDR3 DNA follows: TGTGCCAGCAGTTCCCTCCGGGGGGCAGGGACCGGGGAGCTGTTTTTT. Its protein product is CASSSLRGAGTGELFF.

V gene TRBV23-1 combines with J gene TRBJ1-4, with 10 nucleotides matching TRBD1. TRBV23-1 is annotated as an ORF whose role is uncertain. This CDR3 is built from 14 residues. V dropped 6 bases and J dropped 8; count of bases not matched to a gene: 6. The CDR3 region has the DNA TGCGCCAGCAGCCGACAGGGGGCAAGCGAAAAACTGTTTTTT. It yields the protein CASSRQGASEKLFF.

V gene TRBV19 combines with J gene TRBJ2-5, with TRBD2 identical over 12 bases. CDR1 is LNHDA, CDR2 SQIVND, per germline (reference sequence). The CDR3 runs to 15 residues. The V and J ends lost 4 bases and 1 base, in that order; junction bases with no gene match: 1. The CDR3 is CASSRTSGTQETQYF. CDR3 bases: TGTGCCAGTAGTAGGACTAGCGGGACCCAAGAGACCCAGTACTTC.

CDR3 nucleotide sequence: TGTGCCAGCAGACCCGGGACTAGAGGAGCCGCCGGGGAGCTGTTTTTT. Its translation: CASRPGTRGAAGELFF. The chain joins TRBV7-2 to TRBJ2-2; 8 nucleotides align to TRBD2. With V trimmed by 6 bases and J by 6 bases, 12 bases remained unmatched. The CDR3 spans 16 residues. Germline lookup yields CDR1 SGHTA and CDR2 FQGNSA.

This chain joins TRBV6-1 and TRBJ2-7, with a weak D call TRBD1 (5 bases). V was pared by 11 bases and J by 3 bases, with 20 bases between. Germline loops: CDR1 MNHNS, CDR2 SASEGT. CDR3 length equals 14 residues. The CDR3 loop reads CALQRGPTIYEQYV. The CDR3 nucleotides read TGTGCCCTACAAAGGGGCCCCACAATCTACGAGCAGTACGTC.

CDR3 DNA sequence: TGTGCCAGCAGAGGACAGGCTAGCACAGATACGCAGTATTTT. It translates to CASRGQASTDTQYF. V and J are TRBV6-1 and TRBJ2-3; TRBD1 matches at 7 bases. Germline loops: CDR1 MNHNS, CDR2 SASEGT. The CDR3 contains 14 residues. J gave up 0 bases and V 6 bases, and 3 bases lay outside the gene matches.

The genes are TRBV9 and TRBJ1-2, with D perhaps matching TRBD1 (6 bases). CDR1 SGDLS and CDR2 YYNGEE come from the germline V gene. The CDR3 runs to 14 residues. Trimming stripped 3 bases from V and 4 bases from J, with 13 bases between. CDR3 protein: CASSAGTPSYGYTF. The CDR3 DNA is TGTGCCAGCAGCGCAGGGACACCGAGCTATGGCTACACCTTC.

The chain couples TRBV5-4 to TRBJ2-4; 9 bases are shared with TRBD2. Looked up from germline, CDR1 is SGHNT and CDR2 is YYREEE (reference sequence). J was trimmed by 5 bases and V by 4 bases; bases with no gene match: 7. The CDR3 loop spans 15 amino acids. The CDR3 coding sequence is TGTGCCAGCAGCCAGAATAGCGGGGGAGAAAACATTCAGTACTTC. Its translation: CASSQNSGGENIQYF. Filled out from reference TRBV5-4 and TRBJ2-4, the complete variable domain reads ETGVTQSPTHLIKTRGQQVTLRCSSQSGHNTVSWYQQALGQGPQFIFQYYREEENGRGNFPPRFSGLQFPNYSSELNVNALELDDSALYLCASSQNSGGENIQYFGAGTRLSVL.